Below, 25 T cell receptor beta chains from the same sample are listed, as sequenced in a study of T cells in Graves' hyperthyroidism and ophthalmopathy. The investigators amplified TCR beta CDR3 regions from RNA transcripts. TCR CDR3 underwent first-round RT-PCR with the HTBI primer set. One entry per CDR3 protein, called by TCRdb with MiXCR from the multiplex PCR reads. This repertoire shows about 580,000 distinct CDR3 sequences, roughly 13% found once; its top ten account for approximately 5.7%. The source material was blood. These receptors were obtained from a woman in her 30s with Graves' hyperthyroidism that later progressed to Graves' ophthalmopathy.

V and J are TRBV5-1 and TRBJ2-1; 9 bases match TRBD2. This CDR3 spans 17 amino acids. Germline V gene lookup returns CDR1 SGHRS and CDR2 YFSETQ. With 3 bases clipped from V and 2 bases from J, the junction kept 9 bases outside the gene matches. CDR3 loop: CASSSLTSGFTYNEQFF. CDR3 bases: TGCGCCAGCAGCTCACTGACTAGCGGTTTCACCTACAATGAGCAGTTCTTC.

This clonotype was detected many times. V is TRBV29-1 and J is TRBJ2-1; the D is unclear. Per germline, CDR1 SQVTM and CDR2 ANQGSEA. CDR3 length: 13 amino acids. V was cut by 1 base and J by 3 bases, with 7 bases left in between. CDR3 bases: TGCAGCGTTGAAGTGACCCTCTACAATGAGCAGTTCTTC. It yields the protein CSVEVTLYNEQFF.

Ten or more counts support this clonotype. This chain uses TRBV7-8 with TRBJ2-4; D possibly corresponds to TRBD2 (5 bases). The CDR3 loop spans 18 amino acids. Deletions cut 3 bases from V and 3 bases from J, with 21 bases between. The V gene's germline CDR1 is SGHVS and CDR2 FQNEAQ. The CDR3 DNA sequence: TGTGCCAGCAGCTTTACTCGGGCGAGGGAATTAGGCAAAAACATTCAGTACTTC. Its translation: CASSFTRARELGKNIQYF.

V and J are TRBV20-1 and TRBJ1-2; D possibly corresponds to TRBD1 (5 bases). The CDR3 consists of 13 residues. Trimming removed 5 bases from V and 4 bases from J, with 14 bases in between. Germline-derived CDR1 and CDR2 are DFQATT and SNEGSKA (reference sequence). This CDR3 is CSAFRGEGYGYTF. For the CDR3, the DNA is TGCAGTGCTTTCCGGGGGGAGGGCTATGGCTACACCTTC.

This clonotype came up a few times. CDR3 bases: TGTGCCAGTAGTCTCCGCCAGGGCGTGTACGAGCAGTACTTC. It codes for CASSLRQGVYEQYF. The chain links TRBV19 to TRBJ2-7; possibly TRBD1 for D (5 bases). Germline CDR1 is LNHDA and CDR2 is SQIVND (reference sequence). Trimming took 5 bases from V and 4 from J, leaving 15 bases between them. This CDR3 contains 14 residues.

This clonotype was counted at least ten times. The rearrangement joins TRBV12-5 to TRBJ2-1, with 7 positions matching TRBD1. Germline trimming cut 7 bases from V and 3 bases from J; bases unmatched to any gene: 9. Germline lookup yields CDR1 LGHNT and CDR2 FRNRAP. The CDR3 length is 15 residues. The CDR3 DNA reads TGTGCTAGTGTCATGGGACAGCTAAGCTACAATGAGCAGTTCTTC. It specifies CASVMGQLSYNEQFF. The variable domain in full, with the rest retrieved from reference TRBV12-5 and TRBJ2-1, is DARVTQTPRHKVTEMGQEVTMRCQPILGHNTVFWYRQTMMQGLELLAYFRNRAPLDDSGMPKDRFSAEMPDATLATLKIQPSEPRDSAVYFCASVMGQLSYNEQFFGPGTRLTVL.

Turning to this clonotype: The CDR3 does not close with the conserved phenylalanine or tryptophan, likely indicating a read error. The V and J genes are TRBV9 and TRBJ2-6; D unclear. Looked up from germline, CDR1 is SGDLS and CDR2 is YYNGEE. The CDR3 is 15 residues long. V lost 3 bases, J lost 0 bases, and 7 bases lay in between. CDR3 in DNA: TGTGCCAGCAGCGCGATGGGCTCTGGGGCCAACGTCCTGACTCTC. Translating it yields CASSAMGSGANVLTL.

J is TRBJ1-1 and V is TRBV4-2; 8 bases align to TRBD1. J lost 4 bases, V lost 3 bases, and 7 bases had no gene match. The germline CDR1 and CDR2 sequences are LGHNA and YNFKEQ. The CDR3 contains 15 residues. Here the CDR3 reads CASSHPQGVRTEAFF. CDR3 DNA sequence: TGTGCCAGCAGCCATCCACAGGGGGTTCGCACTGAAGCTTTCTTT.

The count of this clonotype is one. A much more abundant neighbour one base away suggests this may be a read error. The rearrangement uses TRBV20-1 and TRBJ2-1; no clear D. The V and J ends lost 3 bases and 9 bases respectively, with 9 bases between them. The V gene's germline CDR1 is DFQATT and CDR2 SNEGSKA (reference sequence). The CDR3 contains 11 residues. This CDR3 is CSASPGREQFF. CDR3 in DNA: TGCAGTGCTAGTCCCGGCCGTGAGCAGTTCTTC.

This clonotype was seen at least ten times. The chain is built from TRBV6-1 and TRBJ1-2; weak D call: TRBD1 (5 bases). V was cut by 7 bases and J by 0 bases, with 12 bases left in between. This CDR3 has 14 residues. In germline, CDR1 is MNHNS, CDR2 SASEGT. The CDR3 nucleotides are TGTGCCAGCACCCAAGTGGGGGCTAACTATGGCTACACCTTC. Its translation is CASTQVGANYGYTF.

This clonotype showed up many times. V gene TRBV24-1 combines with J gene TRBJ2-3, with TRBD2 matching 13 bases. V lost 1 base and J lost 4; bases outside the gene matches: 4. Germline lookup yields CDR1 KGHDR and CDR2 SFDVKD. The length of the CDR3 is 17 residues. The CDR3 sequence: CATSDFGLAGVADTQYF. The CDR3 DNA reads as TGTGCCACCAGTGATTTCGGACTAGCGGGAGTAGCAGATACGCAGTATTTT.

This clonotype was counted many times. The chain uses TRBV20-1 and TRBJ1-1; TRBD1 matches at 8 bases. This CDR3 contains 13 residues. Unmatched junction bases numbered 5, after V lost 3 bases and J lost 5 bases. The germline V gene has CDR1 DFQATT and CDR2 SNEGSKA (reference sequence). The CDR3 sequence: CSARAGGETEAFF. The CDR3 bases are TGCAGTGCTAGGGCAGGGGGCGAAACTGAAGCTTTCTTT.

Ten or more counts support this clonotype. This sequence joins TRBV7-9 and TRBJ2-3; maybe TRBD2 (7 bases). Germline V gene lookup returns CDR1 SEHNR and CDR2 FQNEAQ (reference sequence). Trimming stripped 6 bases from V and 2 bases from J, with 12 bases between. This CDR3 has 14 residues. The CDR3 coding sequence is TGTGCCAGCAGGTTGGGGGGGGCCACAGATACGCAGTATTTT. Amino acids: CASRLGGATDTQYF.

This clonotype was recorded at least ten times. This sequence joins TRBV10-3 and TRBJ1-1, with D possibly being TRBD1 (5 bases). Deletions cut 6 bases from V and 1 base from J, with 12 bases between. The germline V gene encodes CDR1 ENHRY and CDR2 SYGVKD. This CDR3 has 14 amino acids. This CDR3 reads CAIRDGGGNTEAFF. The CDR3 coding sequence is TGTGCCATCAGGGATGGGGGGGGGAACACTGAAGCTTTCTTT.

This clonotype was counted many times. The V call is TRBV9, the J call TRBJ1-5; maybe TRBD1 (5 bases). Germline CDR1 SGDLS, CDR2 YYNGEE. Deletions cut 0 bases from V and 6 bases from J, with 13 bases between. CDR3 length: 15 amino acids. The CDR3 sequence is CASSVGGGIAQPQHF. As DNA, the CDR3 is TGTGCCAGCAGCGTAGGGGGGGGGATTGCTCAGCCCCAGCATTTT.

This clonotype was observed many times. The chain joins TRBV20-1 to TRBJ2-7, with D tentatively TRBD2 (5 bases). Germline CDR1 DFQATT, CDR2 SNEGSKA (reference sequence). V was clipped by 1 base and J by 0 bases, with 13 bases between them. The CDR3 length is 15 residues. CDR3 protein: CSARAGGLSSYEQYF. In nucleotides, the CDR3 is TGCAGTGCTAGAGCGGGCGGGTTAAGCTCCTACGAGCAGTACTTC.

This chain's CDR3 is CASSILESSRTVAQYF. The DNA for the CDR3 is TGTGCCAGTAGTATTTTGGAGTCCTCGCGAACGGTGGCGCAGTATTTT. The genes are TRBV19 and TRBJ2-3, with D hard to call. The CDR3 contains 16 residues. The V end lost 3 bases, the J end lost 10 bases, and 23 bases lay between the germline ends. CDR1 is LNHDA and CDR2 is SQIVND in the germline V gene (reference sequence). The whole variable domain, remainder taken from reference TRBV19 and TRBJ2-3, is DGGITQSPKYLFRKEGQNVTLSCEQNLNHDAMYWYRQDPGQGLRLIYYSQIVNDFQKGDIAEGYSVSREKKESFPLTVTSAQKNPTAFYLCASSILESSRTVAQYFGPGTRLTVL.

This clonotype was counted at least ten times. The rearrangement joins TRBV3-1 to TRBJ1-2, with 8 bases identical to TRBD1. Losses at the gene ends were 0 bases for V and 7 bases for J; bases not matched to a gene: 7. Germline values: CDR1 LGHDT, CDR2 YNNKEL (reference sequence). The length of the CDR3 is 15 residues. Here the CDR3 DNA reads TGTGCCAGCAGCCAAGAGTCCACAGGGGGACTTGGCTACACCTTC. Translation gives CASSQESTGGLGYTF.

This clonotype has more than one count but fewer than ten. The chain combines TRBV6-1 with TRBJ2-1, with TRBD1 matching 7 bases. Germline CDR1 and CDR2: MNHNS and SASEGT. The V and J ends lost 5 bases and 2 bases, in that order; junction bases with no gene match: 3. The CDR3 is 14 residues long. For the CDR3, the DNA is TGTGCCAGCAGTTATGACAGGGCCTACAATGAGCAGTTCTTC. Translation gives CASSYDRAYNEQFF.

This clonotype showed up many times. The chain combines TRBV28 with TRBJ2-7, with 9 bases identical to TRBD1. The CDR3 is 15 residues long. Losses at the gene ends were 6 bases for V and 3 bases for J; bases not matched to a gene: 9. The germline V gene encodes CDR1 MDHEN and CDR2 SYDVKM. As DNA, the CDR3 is TGTGCCAGCAGAAAAGGGACAGGGACTTTCTACGAGCAGTACTTC. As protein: CASRKGTGTFYEQYF.

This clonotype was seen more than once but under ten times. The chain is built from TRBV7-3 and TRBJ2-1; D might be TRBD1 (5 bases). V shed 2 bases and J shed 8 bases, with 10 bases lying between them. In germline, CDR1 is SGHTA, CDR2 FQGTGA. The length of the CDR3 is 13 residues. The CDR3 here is CASSLGHTDEQFF. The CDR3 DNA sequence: TGTGCCAGCAGCTTAGGACATACGGATGAGCAGTTCTTC.

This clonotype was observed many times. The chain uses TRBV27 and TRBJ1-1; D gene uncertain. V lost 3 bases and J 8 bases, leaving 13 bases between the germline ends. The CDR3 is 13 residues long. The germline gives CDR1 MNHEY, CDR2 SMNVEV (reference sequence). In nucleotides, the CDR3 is TGTGCCAGCAGTTTGGCCCCCACGGCCGAAGCTTTCTTT. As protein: CASSLAPTAEAFF.

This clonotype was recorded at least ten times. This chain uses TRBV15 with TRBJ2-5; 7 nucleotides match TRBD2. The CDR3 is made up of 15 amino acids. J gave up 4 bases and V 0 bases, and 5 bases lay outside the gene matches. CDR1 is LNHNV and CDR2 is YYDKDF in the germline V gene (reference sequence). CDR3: CATSRDGGVGETQYF. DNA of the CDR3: TGTGCCACCAGCAGAGATGGGGGGGTGGGAGAGACCCAGTACTTC.

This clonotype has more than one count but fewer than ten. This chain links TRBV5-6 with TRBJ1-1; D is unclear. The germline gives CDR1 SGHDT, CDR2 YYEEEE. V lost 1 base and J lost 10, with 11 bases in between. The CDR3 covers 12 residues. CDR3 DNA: TGTGCCAGCAGCTTGCAGGAGGAGGTAGCTTTCTTT. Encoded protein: CASSLQEEVAFF.

CDR3 sequence (DNA): TGCAGTGCTGCCCCCGGTCTGACAGGGAATATTCGGGGTTCACCCCTCCACTTT. It encodes CSAAPGLTGNIRGSPLHF. The V call is TRBV20-1, the J call TRBJ1-6, with TRBD1 identical over 7 bases. V gave up 5 bases and J gave up 9 bases; unmatched junction bases: 22. Germline V gene sequence: CDR1 DFQATT, CDR2 SNEGSKA (reference sequence). This CDR3 is 18 amino acids long.